This T cell receptor (beta chain) was profiled in a study of blood T cell repertoires in COVID-19. On the study more broadly: Samples of COVID-19 (acute and convalescent) were obtained from the United States, Italy and Spain. T cells, B-cell-depleted T cells, or PBMCs supplied cDNA or gDNA.

Original data processing: Amplified reference gene primers provided the basis for estimating nucleated cell counts. The method was immunoSEQ multiplex PCR; TCRdb's version includes in-frame clones alone and lacks a portion of them. V and J calls plus clone size are reproduced from that table; the DNA served to infer D and trimming. The table shows 110,000 to 150,000 clones, with about four fifths occurring only once. There are 20 residues in the CDR3. Losses at the gene ends were 2 bases for V and 1 base for J; bases not matched to a gene: 17. In germline, CDR1 is ENHRY, CDR2 SYGVKD. This sequence was found in a human donor in a cohort sampled during active COVID-19. The chain carries TRBV10-3 and TRBJ2-3, with 8 bases that match TRBD2. Sample: peripheral blood. CDR3 in amino acids: CAISERDSGMKLPGTDTQYF. The CDR3 DNA reads as TGTGCCATCAGTGAGAGAGATAGCGGGATGAAACTCCCCGGCACAGATACGCAGTATTTT.